This is a list of T cell receptor beta chains from one sample in a study of identical twins. MiXCR, run by TCRdb on the 5' RACE reads, gives a single entry per CDR3 protein. Of 540,000 or so distinct CDR3 sequences detected, 20% to 25% appear once; the ten largest clones hold more than 0.4%. The sample was also reused in another study, on yellow fever vaccine responses in identical twins.

The sequenced material came from CD4+ T cells sorted from blood. These receptors originate from a woman under 30 in good health. The CDR3 runs from the conserved cysteine through the conserved F or W. A D gene is named only where the DNA matches it firmly. Clone size is not always given. Where it is, it says once, few, many or a class for expanded clones.

d_gene	v_gene	abundance	j_gene	CDR3nt	CDR3aa
TRBD2	TRBV20-1	NA	TRBJ2-3	TGCAGTGCTAGAGCCAGCGGGAGATACGATACGCAGTATTTT	CSARASGRYDTQYF
NA	TRBV12-3/TRBV12-4	few	TRBJ1-2	TGTGCCAGCAGTTTAGGACAGTGGTATGGCTACACCTTC	CASSLGQWYGYTF
TRBD1	TRBV6-2/TRBV6-3	NA	TRBJ1-5	TGTGCCAGCAGTCACGGGACAGGGGCTGGGTGGGGCAATCAGCCCCAGCATTTT	CASSHGTGAGWGNQPQHF
NA	TRBV12-3/TRBV12-4	many	TRBJ1-2	TGTGCCAGCAGTTTAAAGCTGGGGACGGGTGGCTACACCTTC	CASSLKLGTGGYTF
NA	TRBV6-5	few	TRBJ1-2	TGTGCCAGCAGTTCCCACCTGAATGGCTACACCTTC	CASSSHLNGYTF
NA	TRBV19	NA	TRBJ2-2	TGTGCCAGTAGTATAGAACAGGGACGGAGCGGGGAGCTGTTTTTT	CASSIEQGRSGELFF
TRBD1	TRBV5-1	NA	TRBJ2-1	TGCGCCAGCAACGAGGGGGCAATCAATGAGCAGTTCTTC	CASNEGAINEQFF
NA	TRBV5-1	NA	TRBJ2-5	TGCGCCAGCAGCGGCCTACCTTCGGAAGGACCGAACCCCCAAGAGACCCAGTACTTC	CASSGLPSEGPNPQETQYF
NA	TRBV29-1	NA	TRBJ2-4	TGCAGCGTTGAAGACACAGGCTCCAAAAACATTCAGTACTTC	CSVEDTGSKNIQYF
NA	TRBV12-3/TRBV12-4	NA	TRBJ1-1	TGTGCCAGCAGGCCCAGACCCGGTGGGGGCACTGAAGCTTTCTTT	CASRPRPGGGTEAFF
NA	TRBV2	NA	TRBJ2-5	TGTGCCAGCATCGAACTGGGGAAAGAGACCCAGTACTTC	CASIELGKETQYF
TRBD1	TRBV4-1	NA	TRBJ2-1	TGCGCCAGCAGCCAAGTCACAGGGGGAAAGCGGTTCTTC	CASSQVTGGKRFF
TRBD1	TRBV20-1	NA	TRBJ2-2	TGCAGTGCTCCCGGGACAGGGGCGCTGGACACCGGGGAGCTGTTTTTT	CSAPGTGALDTGELFF
NA	TRBV12-3/TRBV12-4	NA	TRBJ2-4	TGTGCCAGCAGCTTATCTCTAGCCAAAAACATTCAGTACTTC	CASSLSLAKNIQYF
NA	TRBV20-1	few	TRBJ1-6	TGCAGTGCTTCTACAGGGCGGAGTAATTCACCCCTCCACTTT	CSASTGRSNSPLHF
NA	TRBV3-1	few	TRBJ1-1	TGTGCCAGCAGCCCATATGGGCCGAACACTGAAGCTTTCTTT	CASSPYGPNTEAFF
NA	TRBV11-2	few	TRBJ2-1	TGTGCCAGCAGCTTAACGTCCCTCTCCTACAATGAGCAGTTCTTC	CASSLTSLSYNEQFF
NA	TRBV10-3	few	TRBJ2-7	TGTGCCATCAGCTCACAGGGAGACTACGGGCAGTACTTC	CAISSQGDYGQYF
NA	TRBV3-1	NA	TRBJ2-4	TGTGCCAGCAGCCAGACATACGGACAGCTTGGGTACTTC	CASSQTYGQLGYF
TRBD1	TRBV7-9	few	TRBJ2-4	TGTGCCAGCAGCTCCCCGGACAGGGACGACTTCATTCAGTACTTC	CASSSPDRDDFIQYF
NA	TRBV11-2	NA	TRBJ2-1	TGTGCCAGCAGCTTAAAGTTCTTGGGAGACAATGAGCAGTTCTTC	CASSLKFLGDNEQFF
NA	TRBV7-9	few	TRBJ2-2	TGTGCCAGCAGCCCCGGATGGGTCGGGGAGCTGTTTTTT	CASSPGWVGELFF
TRBD1	TRBV20-1	few	TRBJ2-2	TGCAGTGCTCACAGGGGGCAGGACACCGGGGAGCTGTTTTTT	CSAHRGQDTGELFF
NA	TRBV7-6	NA	TRBJ2-1	TGTGCCAGCAGCTTAGGCCAACCCAGGGCCTACAATGAGCAGTTCTTC	CASSLGQPRAYNEQFF
TRBD1	TRBV5-1	few	TRBJ2-1	TGCGCCAGCAGCTTGGTGGGACAGGAATCCTACAATGAGCAGTTCTTC	CASSLVGQESYNEQFF
TRBD2	TRBV12-3/TRBV12-4	many	TRBJ2-7	TGTGCCAGCACCAGACTAGCGGGAGTGTACGAGCAGTACTTC	CASTRLAGVYEQYF
TRBD2	TRBV19	NA	TRBJ2-1	TGTGCCAGTAGTATAGCCGGGACTAGCGGGAGGAATGAGCAGTTCTTC	CASSIAGTSGRNEQFF
TRBD1	TRBV14	few	TRBJ2-2	TGTGCCAGCAGCTCAAAAGGGACAGGGATCACCGGGGAGCTGTTTTTT	CASSSKGTGITGELFF
NA	TRBV20-1	NA	TRBJ1-1	TGCAGTGCCCGATATGACAGTGGAGTCACTGAAGCTTTCTTT	CSARYDSGVTEAFF
TRBD2	TRBV12-3/TRBV12-4	NA	TRBJ2-1	TGTGCCAGCAGTAGCGCTAACCCAAAGGGACTAGCGCCGAACAATGAGCAGTTCTTC	CASSSANPKGLAPNNEQFF
NA	TRBV14	few	TRBJ2-1	TGTGCCAGCAGCGTGAGGGTGGGCGGGGGACAATGGGAGCAGTTCTTC	CASSVRVGGGQWEQFF
NA	TRBV5-1	NA	TRBJ2-5	TGCGCCAGCAGCTTGGCCCCCAGCAACCAAGAGACCCAGTACTTC	CASSLAPSNQETQYF
NA	TRBV7-9	NA	TRBJ2-1	TGTGCCAGCAGCCGTGATCACGTGGATGAGCAGTTCTTC	CASSRDHVDEQFF
TRBD1	TRBV5-6	few	TRBJ1-1	TGTGCCAGCAGCTTGGGTTGGACAGGGGTCAACACTGAAGCTTTCTTT	CASSLGWTGVNTEAFF
TRBD1	TRBV5-6	few	TRBJ1-4	TGTGCCAGCAGCTTGCTACTTAAAACAGGGGCTAATGAAAAACTGTTTTTT	CASSLLLKTGANEKLFF
TRBD2	TRBV7-9	few	TRBJ2-3	TGTACCAGCGGGGAGACAGATACGCAGTATTTT	CTSGETDTQYF
NA	TRBV6-6	few	TRBJ2-3	TGTGCCAGTGGGGGCTCGACAGATACGCAGTATTTT	CASGGSTDTQYF
NA	TRBV5-1	NA	TRBJ2-4	TGCGCCAGCAGCTTGTCGGGGAGGAGGGACATTCAGTACTTC	CASSLSGRRDIQYF
TRBD2	TRBV5-1	NA	TRBJ2-5	TGCGCCAGCAGCCTGGGGACTAGCGGGGGGGCTTACCAAGAGACCCAGTACTTC	CASSLGTSGGAYQETQYF
NA	TRBV10-3	NA	TRBJ2-7	TGTGCCATCAGTGACGTGGAAAACTACGAGCAGTACTTC	CAISDVENYEQYF
TRBD2	TRBV5-1	many	TRBJ2-1	TGCGCCAGCAGCTTGGCTCTAGCGGGAGACAATGAGCAGTTCTTC	CASSLALAGDNEQFF